Detailed here is one T cell receptor beta chain. Its target is unknown. TCRdb independently ran MiXCR on the reads; one entry per CDR3 protein. The profile covers 200,000 or so distinct CDR3 sequences, with 15% to 20% appearing a single time and approximately 3% taken by the ten largest. The V and J ends lost 5 bases and 4 bases respectively, with 9 bases between them. Germline assignment: CDR1 SGHVS and CDR2 FQNEAQ. The CDR3 loop spans 14 amino acids. The data derive from a study of T cell repertoires in cytomegalovirus infection. Study summary: A matching HLA type, together with CMV infection, was signaled by public TCR beta signatures.

General observations from the study: Carriers of CMV and the relevant HLA type were discriminated by public TCR beta frequency.

Input material: PBMCs. The TCR sequence derives from a human donor in good health (CMV status not recorded). Some clones in this sample may be carry-over from other donors' samples. V and J are TRBV7-8 and TRBJ2-6; D is unclear. CDR3 protein: CASSLTHGANVLTF. The CDR3 coding sequence is TGTGCCAGCAGCCTGACACACGGGGCCAACGTCCTGACTTTC.